This T cell receptor (beta chain) comes out of a study of T cell repertoires in cytomegalovirus infection. Overall study context: An indication of both CMV infection and matching HLA type came from public TCR beta signatures. Points from the study as a whole: The study found HLA-C-restricted CMV-specific TCR beta clonotypes dominating the ex vivo response. Summed frequency of shared TCR beta families picked out CMV carriers who also had the relevant HLA.

In the case of this clonotype: The target antigen is unknown.

Via MiXCR, TCRdb re-called the reads, giving one row per CDR3 protein. Among 150,000 to 200,000 distinct CDR3 sequences, under 20% were seen once, and the ten largest hold 15% to 20%. V shed 6 bases, J shed 4 bases, and the junction held 15 bases outside the gene matches. The CDR3 spans 16 residues. Germline CDR1 DFQATT, CDR2 SNEGSKA (reference sequence). The J gene is TRBJ2-1, the V gene TRBV20-1, with 7 bases identical to TRBD2. Sequencing used CD8+ T cells from PBMCs. The receptor's source is a human donor in good health (CMV status not recorded). Some clones in this sample may be carry-over from other donors' samples. Here the CDR3 reads CSAPRRQRGGYNEQFF. CDR3 bases: TGCAGTGCCCCTAGGCGGCAGCGGGGAGGGTACAATGAGCAGTTCTTC.